These 16 T cell receptor beta chains were sequenced from one sample in a study of technical replicates of blood from a few donors (dated 2017 in TCRdb). The library came from the immunoSEQ multiplex PCR assay. TCRdb stores this immuneACCESS table with in-frame sequences only. Part of the clones is absent; in the studies checked, under half of the shortfall reflects unresolved V genes, and no reason is known for the rest. The sample has around 62,000 clones on record, more than 95% of them singletons. The ten largest clones represent around 0.16% of the sample. What was sequenced was T cells isolated from PBMCs. All receptors come from a human donor in good health.

The chain recombines TRBV19 with TRBJ2-1, with 11 bases lining up with TRBD2. Germline-derived CDR1 and CDR2 are LNHDA and SQIVND (reference sequence). Trimming took 6 bases from V and 4 from J; bases not matched to a gene: 5. The CDR3 has 15 amino acids. CDR3: CASSISGRVYNEQFF. CDR3 coding DNA: TGTGCCAGTAGCATTAGCGGGAGGGTGTACAATGAGCAGTTCTTC.

This clone was found once. The chain is built from TRBV4-1 and TRBJ2-3; D possibly corresponds to TRBD2 (5 bases). The germline gives CDR1 MGHRA, CDR2 YSYEKL. V was shortened by 4 bases and J by 8 bases, with 13 bases between the two germline ends. The CDR3 runs 13 residues. This CDR3 is CASSPTSAGTQYF. The CDR3 region has the DNA TGCGCCAGCAGCCCGACGTCGGCGGGTACGCAGTATTTT.

The J gene is TRBJ2-2, the V gene TRBV11-2, with D maybe TRBD2 (6 bases). CDR1 is SGHAT, CDR2 FQNNGV, per germline. V was pared by 4 bases and J by 1 base, with 13 bases between. The CDR3 contains 16 residues. CDR3 coding DNA: TGTGCCAGCAGCTCCAATATGGGGGGGAACACCGGGGAGCTGTTTTTT. Its translation is CASSSNMGGNTGELFF.

The V gene is TRBV5-1, the J gene TRBJ1-1; no reliable D call. The CDR3 loop spans 12 amino acids. Trimming removed 6 bases from V and 1 base from J, with 7 bases in between. Germline loops: CDR1 SGHRS, CDR2 YFSETQ. CDR3 residues: CASKVENTEAFF. For the CDR3, the DNA is TGCGCCAGCAAAGTAGAGAACACTGAAGCTTTCTTT.

The chain has TRBV5-6 and TRBJ2-7, with 9 bases aligning to TRBD1. The CDR3 has 15 residues. Germline V gives CDR1 SGHDT, CDR2 YYEEEE. Trimming cost V 0 bases and J 6 bases; bases outside gene matches: 7. The CDR3 bases are TGTGCCAGCAGCTTGGGGTGGGACAGGGAGTCCGAGCAGTACTTC. The encoded protein is CASSLGWDRESEQYF. Full variable domain (missing parts from reference TRBV5-6 and TRBJ2-7): DAGVTQSPTHLIKTRGQQVTLRCSPKSGHDTVSWYQQALGQGPQFIFQYYEEEERQRGNFPDRFSGHQFPNYSSELNVNALLLGDSALYLCASSLGWDRESEQYFGPGTRLTVT.

The rearrangement uses TRBV14 and TRBJ2-3, with a possible D match to TRBD2 (6 bases). The germline V gene encodes CDR1 SGHDN and CDR2 FVKESK. Trimming cost V 0 bases and J 2 bases, with 12 bases left between them. There are 16 residues in the CDR3. CDR3 nucleotides: TGTGCCAGCAGCCAAGATTCGGGACTCAACACAGATACGCAGTATTTT. Translated: CASSQDSGLNTDTQYF.

The DNA for the CDR3 is TGTGCCAGCAGTTTACAGATGGACAGGGGGAGCAATCAGCCCCAGCATTTT. This translates into CASSLQMDRGSNQPQHF. V gene TRBV28 combines with J gene TRBJ1-5; TRBD1 aligns across 10 bases. In germline, CDR1 is MDHEN, CDR2 SYDVKM. Unmatched junction bases numbered 5, after V lost 2 bases and J lost 1 base. The CDR3 spans 17 residues.

This chain joins TRBV7-6 and TRBJ2-7; 8 nucleotides align to TRBD2. The CDR3 is 15 residues long. Trimming cost V 1 base and J 6 bases; bases outside gene matches: 8. The V gene's germline CDR1 is SGHVS and CDR2 FNYEAQ. The CDR3 nucleotides are TGTGCCAGCAGCTTAGTTCCTGAAACTAGCGGCGAGCAGTACTTC. Its protein is CASSLVPETSGEQYF.

This chain links TRBV7-6 with TRBJ1-6; D may be TRBD1 (6 bases). Germline V gives CDR1 SGHVS, CDR2 FNYEAQ. Trimming stripped 4 bases from V and 7 bases from J, with 14 bases between. This CDR3 comprises 15 residues. In nucleotides, the CDR3 is TGTGCCAGCAGCTCCCTGCAGGGGAAGAATTCACCCCTCCACTTT. This codes for CASSSLQGKNSPLHF.

V gene TRBV7-2 combines with J gene TRBJ2-2; possibly TRBD2 for D (5 bases). Germline CDR1 is SGHTA and CDR2 is FQGNSA. The CDR3 is 14 amino acids. V dropped 1 base and J dropped 6 bases, with 9 bases sitting between them. The CDR3 here is CASSLDVGAGELFF. CDR3 sequence (DNA): TGTGCCAGCAGCTTAGACGTCGGGGCCGGGGAGCTGTTTTTT.

The V and J genes are TRBV6-6 and TRBJ2-7; 7 nucleotides line up with TRBD2. The germline V gene has CDR1 MNHNY and CDR2 SVGAGI (reference sequence). The CDR3 runs to 15 residues. V gave up 6 bases and J gave up 6 bases; unmatched junction bases: 14. The CDR3 sequence: CASSRETSAVGEQYF. CDR3 DNA: TGTGCCAGCAGCCGCGAAACTAGCGCCGTCGGCGAGCAGTACTTC.

The chain combines TRBV5-1 with TRBJ2-1, with D possibly TRBD1 on 6 matching bases. The length of the CDR3 is 15 residues. Germline lookup yields CDR1 SGHRS and CDR2 YFSETQ. V dropped 3 bases and J dropped 5 bases, with 15 bases sitting between them. CDR3 coding DNA: TGCGCCAGCAGCTACGGACAGAGAGAGAACAATGAGCAGTTCTTC. Amino acid sequence: CASSYGQRENNEQFF.

The chain combines TRBV6-5 with TRBJ2-7; the D is unclear. Trimming took off 0 bases at V and 2 bases at J, with 14 bases between the two ends. CDR3 size: 16 residues. Germline V gene lookup returns CDR1 MNHEY and CDR2 SVGAGI. CDR3 in DNA: TGTGCCAGCAGTTACTCGAGAGCTGTGGGCGCCTACGAGCAGTACTTC. It codes for CASSYSRAVGAYEQYF.

V is TRBV19 and J is TRBJ1-3; no definite D call. The V end was cut by 2 bases, the J end by 0 bases, with 8 bases between. From germline, CDR1 is LNHDA and CDR2 SQIVND (reference sequence). CDR3 size: 15 residues. CDR3 residues: CASSISSISGNTIYF. The CDR3 coding sequence is TGTGCCAGTAGTATATCGAGTATCTCTGGAAACACCATATATTTT.

This clone was observed once. V is TRBV15 and J is TRBJ1-4; 8 bases match TRBD1. CDR3 length equals 16 residues. V lost 1 base to trimming and J lost 8 bases; unmatched junction nucleotides: 9. Germline V gives CDR1 LNHNV, CDR2 YYDKDF (reference sequence). The CDR3 nucleotides read TGTGCCACCAGCAGAGTTTTTATTGGACAGGGCGAAAAACTGTTTTTT. Amino acid sequence: CATSRVFIGQGEKLFF.

This chain links TRBV19 with TRBJ2-5; no clear D gene. Per germline, CDR1 LNHDA and CDR2 SQIVND (reference sequence). Between the trimmed V and J ends, which lost 1 base and 3 bases, there was a span of 6 bases. This CDR3 has 13 residues. This chain's CDR3 is CASSIVPEETQYF. CDR3 DNA sequence: TGTGCCAGTAGTATAGTCCCAGAAGAGACCCAGTACTTC.